One sample yielded the 8 T cell receptor beta chains listed below, sequenced in a study of T cell changes during pregnancy in multiple sclerosis. Using immunoSEQ multiplex PCR, the repertoire was profiled, and TCRdb retains in-frame clones only, with some absent. There are under 45,000 clones in the sample; less than 90% occur only once, and roughly 1.2% lies in the top ten. Sequencing was performed on CD4+ T cells from peripheral blood mononuclear cells, taken in the second trimester of pregnancy. Receptor source: a female donor with multiple sclerosis, enrolled in a pregnancy study.

In nucleotides, the CDR3 is TGTGCCAGCAGCGTAGGGGCTAGCTTCGAGGGCACCGGGGAGCTGTTTTTT. Translated: CASSVGASFEGTGELFF. V is TRBV9 and J is TRBJ2-2, with TRBD2 as a possible D gene (5 bases). The CDR3 has 17 amino acids. The V end was cut by 0 bases, the J end by 4 bases, with 16 bases between. Germline V gene sequence: CDR1 SGDLS, CDR2 YYNGEE.

This chain links TRBV6-5 with TRBJ2-5, with 8 bases lining up with TRBD1. CDR1 and CDR2 (germline): MNHEY, SVGAGI. The CDR3 sequence is 12 residues long. Trimming at V came to 3 bases and at J to 7 bases, leaving 1 base not matched to a gene. CDR3 residues: CASSYTGGTQYF. CDR3 DNA sequence: TGTGCCAGCAGTTATACAGGGGGGACCCAGTACTTC.

The chain employs TRBV7-8 and TRBJ1-4; no clear D. Germline assignment: CDR1 SGHVS and CDR2 FQNEAQ. The CDR3 is 14 residues long. The ends were cut back, 2 bases at V and 8 bases at J, with 12 bases in the middle. The CDR3 DNA is TGTGCCAGCAGCTTACATGGCTCTTGGGAAAAACTGTTTTTT. Protein sequence: CASSLHGSWEKLFF.

The chain employs TRBV4-2 and TRBJ2-3, with TRBD1 as a possible D gene (5 bases). Germline loops: CDR1 LGHNA, CDR2 YNFKEQ. With 0 bases removed from V and 0 bases from J, the gap between germline ends came to 10 bases. CDR3 length: 16 amino acids. The CDR3 reads CASSQEQDPSTDTQYF. CDR3 coding DNA: TGTGCCAGCAGCCAAGAACAGGACCCGAGCACAGATACGCAGTATTTT.

The CDR3 DNA reads TGTGCCAGTAGTGAGACCGGGACAGGGACAGATACGCAGTATTTT. This sequence encodes CASSETGTGTDTQYF. The genes are TRBV19 and TRBJ2-3; 9 bases align to TRBD1. J lost 3 bases, V lost 5 bases, and 6 bases had no gene match. The germline gives CDR1 LNHDA, CDR2 SQIVND (reference sequence). CDR3 length equals 15 residues.

The chain carries TRBV6-4 and TRBJ1-5; D is possibly TRBD1 (6 bases). Germline lookup yields CDR1 MRHNA and CDR2 SNTAGT. This CDR3 is 14 amino acids long. Trimming cost V 6 bases and J 6 bases, with 15 bases left between them. The CDR3 DNA sequence: TGTGCCAGCAGCATCGACAGGAGGCTTCAGCCCCAGCATTTT. Amino acids: CASSIDRRLQPQHF.

The chain recombines TRBV6-5 with TRBJ2-7; 10 nucleotides align to TRBD1. Per germline, CDR1 MNHEY and CDR2 SVGAGI. The V gene end was trimmed by 6 bases and the J gene end by 1 base; junction bases not matched to a gene: 6. The CDR3 spans 15 residues. DNA of the CDR3: TGTGCCAGCAGGAGCCCGGGACAGGGGTCCTACGAGCAGTACTTC. As protein: CASRSPGQGSYEQYF.

The chain uses TRBV19 and TRBJ2-1, with TRBD2 matching over 8 bases. The germline V gene has CDR1 LNHDA and CDR2 SQIVND (reference sequence). CDR3 size: 14 residues. After removal of 10 bases from V and 4 bases from J, the junction contained 9 bases not matched to a gene. This chain's CDR3 is CAIGTSGTYNEQFF. The CDR3 coding sequence is TGTGCCATCGGCACTAGCGGAACTTACAATGAGCAGTTCTTC.